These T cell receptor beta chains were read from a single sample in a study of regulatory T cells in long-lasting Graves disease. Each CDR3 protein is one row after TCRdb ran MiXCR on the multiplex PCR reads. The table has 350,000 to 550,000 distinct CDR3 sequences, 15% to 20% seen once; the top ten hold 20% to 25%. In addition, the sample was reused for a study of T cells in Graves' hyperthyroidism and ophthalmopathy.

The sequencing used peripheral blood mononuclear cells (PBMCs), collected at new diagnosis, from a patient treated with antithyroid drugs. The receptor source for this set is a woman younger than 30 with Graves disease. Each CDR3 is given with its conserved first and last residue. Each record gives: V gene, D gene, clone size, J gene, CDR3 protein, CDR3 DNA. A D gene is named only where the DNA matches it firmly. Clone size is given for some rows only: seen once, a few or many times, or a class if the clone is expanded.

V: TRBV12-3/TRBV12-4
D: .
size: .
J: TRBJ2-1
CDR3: CASSRQGRDNEQFF
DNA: TGTGCCAGCAGTAGACAGGGGAGGGACAATGAGCAGTTCTTC

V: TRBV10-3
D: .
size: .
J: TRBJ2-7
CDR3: CAISESTGDYEQYF
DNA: TGTGCCATCAGTGAGTCGACCGGAGACTACGAGCAGTACTTC

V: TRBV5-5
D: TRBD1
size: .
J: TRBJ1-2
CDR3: CASSPEGALLYGYTF
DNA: TGTGCCAGCAGCCCTGAGGGGGCGCTCCTCTATGGCTACACCTTC

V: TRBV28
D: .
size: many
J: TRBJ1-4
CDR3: CASSLQGYEKLFF
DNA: TGTGCCAGCAGTTTACAGGGGTATGAAAAACTGTTTTTT

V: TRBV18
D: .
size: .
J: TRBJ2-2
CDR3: CASSPTGALTGELFF
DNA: TGTGCCAGCTCACCTACGGGGGCCCTGACCGGGGAGCTGTTTTTT

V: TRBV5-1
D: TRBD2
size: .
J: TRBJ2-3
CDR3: CASSRLTSGPSDTQYF
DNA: TGCGCCAGCAGCCGACTGACTAGCGGCCCCTCAGATACGCAGTATTTT

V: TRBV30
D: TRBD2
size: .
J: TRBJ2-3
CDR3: CAWTSGFTGTQYF
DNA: TGTGCCTGGACTAGCGGGTTCACAGGTACGCAGTATTTT

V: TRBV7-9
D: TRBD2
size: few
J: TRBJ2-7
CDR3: CASTRTSGTGEQYF
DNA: TGTGCCAGCACCCGGACTAGCGGCACGGGAGAGCAGTACTTC

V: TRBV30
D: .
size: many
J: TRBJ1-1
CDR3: CAWSVGPAFF
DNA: TGTGCCTGGAGTGTAGGGCCGGCTTTCTTT

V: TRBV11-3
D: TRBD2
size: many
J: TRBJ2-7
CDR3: CASSWRGTSYEQYF
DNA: TGTGCCAGCAGCTGGCGCGGGACTAGCTACGAGCAGTACTTC